This T cell receptor (beta chain) was sequenced in a study of T cell repertoires in cytomegalovirus infection. TCRdb passed the reads through MiXCR, listing each CDR3 protein once. Among about half a million distinct CDR3 sequences listed, more than 30% were seen once. Study findings and constraints: The study found HLA-C-restricted CMV-specific TCR beta clonotypes dominating the ex vivo response.

V was cut by 6 bases and J by 5 bases, with 10 bases left in between. Germline values: CDR1 MDHEN, CDR2 SYDVKM. The CDR3 consists of 13 residues. On this clonotype itself: Antigen specificity is unknown.

The V and J genes are TRBV28 and TRBJ1-4; D is unresolved. The clonotype originates from a human donor in good health (CMV status not recorded). Some clones in this sample may be carry-over from other donors' samples. Source: cultured PBMCs, taken from culture after CMV antigen stimulation. CDR3 nucleotides: TGTGCCAGCAGCCGAGGAGCAAATGAAAAACTGTTTTTT. Protein product: CASSRGANEKLFF. Together with reference TRBV28 and TRBJ1-4, the CDR3 gives the full variable domain: DVKVTQSSRYLVKRTGEKVFLECVQDMDHENMFWYRQDPGLGLRLIYFSYDVKMKEKGDIPEGYSVSREKKERFSLILESASTNQTSMYLCASSRGANEKLFFGSGTQLSVL.